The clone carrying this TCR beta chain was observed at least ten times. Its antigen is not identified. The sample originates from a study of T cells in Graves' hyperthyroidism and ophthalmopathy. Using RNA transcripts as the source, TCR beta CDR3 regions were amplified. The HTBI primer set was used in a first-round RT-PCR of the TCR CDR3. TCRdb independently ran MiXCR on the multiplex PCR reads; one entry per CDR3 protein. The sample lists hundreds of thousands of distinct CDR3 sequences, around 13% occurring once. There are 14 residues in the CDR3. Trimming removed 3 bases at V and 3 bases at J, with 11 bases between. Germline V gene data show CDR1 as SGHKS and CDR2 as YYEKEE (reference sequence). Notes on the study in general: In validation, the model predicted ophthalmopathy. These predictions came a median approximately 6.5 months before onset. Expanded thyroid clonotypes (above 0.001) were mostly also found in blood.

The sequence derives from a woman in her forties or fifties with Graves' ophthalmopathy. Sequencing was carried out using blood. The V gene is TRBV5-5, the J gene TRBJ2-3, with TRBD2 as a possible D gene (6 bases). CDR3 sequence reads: CASSSQGGTDTQYF. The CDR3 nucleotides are TGTGCCAGCAGCTCCCAGGGAGGAACAGATACGCAGTATTTT.